These 17 T cell receptor beta chains came from one sample sequenced in a study of blood T cells in healthy people across ages. Primed by a sample-barcoded 5' primer and a J-beta primer mix, a second PCR proceeded for roughly 6 to 12 cycles. TCRdb itself ran the 5' RACE reads through MiXCR, one entry per CDR3 protein. The table shows about 1 million distinct CDR3 sequences, with under 30% occurring only once. This sample also appeared in a second study, on T cells of mothers and their children.

Sequencing input: blood. The receptors shown here come from a girl aged 2 to 9 in good health.

The table lists this clonotype with a few counts. The V and J genes are TRBV4-2 and TRBJ2-6; tentatively, D is TRBD1 or TRBD2 (5 bases each). Trimming shortened V by 0 bases and J by 0 bases, and 9 bases separated the two germline ends. This CDR3 has 17 amino acids. Looked up from germline, CDR1 is LGHNA and CDR2 is YNFKEQ. CDR3 protein: CASSQEGRLSGANVLTF. For the CDR3, the DNA is TGTGCCAGCAGCCAAGAGGGACGCCTCTCTGGGGCCAACGTCCTGACTTTC.

CDR3 nucleotide sequence: TGCAGTGCTAGTCAGGCGGGAGAGCAGTACTTC. It encodes CSASQAGEQYF. J is TRBJ2-7 and V is TRBV20-1; D might be TRBD2 (6 bases). V was pared by 3 bases and J by 7 bases, with 10 bases between. The CDR3 sequence is 11 residues long. From germline, CDR1 is DFQATT and CDR2 SNEGSKA (reference sequence).

This clonotype was counted between two and nine times. The chain has TRBV11-2 and TRBJ2-4; D not certain. The CDR3 sequence is 15 residues long. Germline V gene lookup returns CDR1 SGHAT and CDR2 FQNNGV. The V gene lost 5 bases and the J gene lost 6 bases, with 17 bases spanning the gap. CDR3 nucleotide sequence: TGTGCCAGCAGCCGGACCCCTTCCCCGCGAAACATTCAGTACTTC. It yields the protein CASSRTPSPRNIQYF.

This clonotype showed up just a few times. This chain uses TRBV28 with TRBJ2-5, with D perhaps TRBD2 (6 bases). The J call is in doubt because the DNA end fits TRBJ2-7 better. CDR1 MDHEN and CDR2 SYDVKM come from the germline V gene. The CDR3 consists of 13 residues. CDR3 sequence (DNA): TGTGCCAGCAGTTTTTCCGCGGGATACGAGCAGTACTTC. Amino acids: CASSFSAGYEQYF.

The rearrangement uses TRBV28 and TRBJ2-5, with TRBD1 identical over 7 bases. With 6 bases clipped from V and 13 bases from J, the junction kept 14 bases outside the gene matches. Germline assignment: CDR1 MDHEN and CDR2 SYDVKM. The CDR3 is made up of 13 amino acids. The CDR3 loop is CASRFRRGGQSYF. CDR3 DNA sequence: TGTGCCAGCAGATTCCGACGAGGGGGACAGTCGTACTTC.

The V call is TRBV9, the J call TRBJ2-1, with D perhaps matching TRBD1 or TRBD2 (5 bases each). The assigned J gene may be wrong: the sequence end matches TRBJ2-7 better. This CDR3 has 15 amino acids. Per the germline V gene, CDR1 is SGDLS and CDR2 is YYNGEE. In DNA form, the CDR3 reads TGTGCCAGCAGCACCCTGACAGCGGAGGTGAGCGAGCAGTACTTC. It encodes CASSTLTAEVSEQYF.

The chain uses TRBV13 and TRBJ2-6; 9 bases are shared with TRBD1. V shed 1 base, J shed 1 base, and the junction held 11 bases outside the gene matches. The CDR3 spans 20 residues. CDR1 PRHDT and CDR2 FYEKMQ come from the germline V gene (reference sequence). The CDR3, as DNA: TGTGCCAGCAGCTTAGTCCCCGGGGGGACAGGGCATTCTGGGGCCAACGTCCTGACTTTC. Its translation: CASSLVPGGTGHSGANVLTF.

This clonotype occurred a few times. The rearrangement uses TRBV10-3 and TRBJ1-1; 9 nucleotides line up with TRBD1. V dropped 8 bases and J dropped 0; count of bases not matched to a gene: 7. Germline V gives CDR1 ENHRY, CDR2 SYGVKD. This CDR3 has 15 amino acids. CDR3 sequence reads: CAIGLGQGMNTEAFF. The CDR3, as DNA: TGTGCCATCGGCTTGGGACAGGGCATGAACACTGAAGCTTTCTTT.

This clonotype has only a few counts. The rearrangement joins TRBV7-2 to TRBJ2-1; TRBD2 matches at 11 bases. The CDR3 consists of 15 residues. The V and J ends lost 5 bases and 14 bases, in that order; junction bases with no gene match: 14. CDR1 is SGHTA, CDR2 FQGNSA, per germline. The CDR3 is CASSPFTSGGTLEFF. The CDR3 DNA is TGTGCCAGCAGCCCTTTTACTAGCGGGGGAACCCTCGAGTTCTTC.

This clonotype was counted ten times or more. CDR3 residues: CSARDPREGLTGELFF. CDR3 nucleotide sequence: TGCAGTGCTAGAGACCCGCGGGAGGGCCTCACCGGGGAGCTGTTTTTT. The chain uses TRBV20-1 and TRBJ2-2; 9 positions match TRBD2. J was trimmed by 4 bases and V by 0 bases; bases with no gene match: 6. In germline, CDR1 is DFQATT, CDR2 SNEGSKA (reference sequence). The length of the CDR3 is 16 residues.

This clonotype was counted between two and nine times. This chain joins TRBV10-3 and TRBJ2-5; TRBD1 agrees at 8 bases. In germline, CDR1 is ENHRY, CDR2 SYGVKD. The V gene end was trimmed by 6 bases and the J gene end by 4 bases; junction bases not matched to a gene: 7. The CDR3 extends over 14 amino acids. CDR3 protein: CAISETGARETQYF. The CDR3 DNA sequence: TGTGCCATCAGCGAGACAGGGGCGAGAGAGACCCAGTACTTC.

This clonotype was counted only a few times. This chain connects TRBV2 to TRBJ2-1; the D gene is possibly TRBD2 (6 bases). The CDR3 is 13 amino acids. Germline loops: CDR1 SNHLY, CDR2 FYNNEI. The V gene lost 10 bases and the J gene lost 9 bases, with 19 bases spanning the gap. The CDR3 sequence: CAIDRRDLGEQFF. CDR3 nucleotide sequence: TGTGCCATCGACCGGCGGGACCTAGGTGAGCAGTTCTTC.

This clonotype was recorded many times. The chain uses TRBV7-2 and TRBJ2-3, with 10 bases matching TRBD2. CDR3 length: 14 residues. V shed 5 bases and J 4 bases; nucleotides not matched to a gene: 3. CDR1 SGHTA and CDR2 FQGNSA come from the germline V gene. CDR3 loop: CASSPTSGADTQYF. Written as DNA, the CDR3 is TGTGCCAGCAGCCCCACTAGCGGGGCAGATACGCAGTATTTT.

This clonotype was observed a handful of times. The V and J genes are TRBV6-1 and TRBJ1-1, with 10 bases aligning to TRBD1. This CDR3 is 18 amino acids long. Looked up from germline, CDR1 is MNHNS and CDR2 is SASEGT. The trim removed 5 bases at V and 0 bases at J, leaving 12 bases unmatched. The CDR3 region is CASSRERDRGLLNTEAFF. The CDR3 DNA is TGTGCCAGCAGTCGAGAGCGGGACAGGGGCTTACTGAACACTGAAGCTTTCTTT.

This clonotype appeared a few times. This chain connects TRBV28 to TRBJ2-5; D unresolved. Matching the DNA end better, TRBJ2-1 makes the J call doubtful. The CDR3 length is 13 residues. The germline V gene has CDR1 MDHEN and CDR2 SYDVKM. The CDR3 region is CASSFSSFFEQFF. The CDR3, as DNA: TGTGCCAGCAGTTTCTCTTCTTTTTTTGAGCAGTTCTTC.

The chain couples TRBV29-1 to TRBJ2-2; D is ambiguous. The CDR3 sequence is 13 residues long. Germline CDR1 and CDR2: SQVTM and ANQGSEA. V lost 6 bases and J 7 bases, leaving 15 bases between the germline ends. DNA of the CDR3: TGCAGCGTGACGAATCTTCGTGACGGGGAGCTGTTTTTT. This sequence encodes CSVTNLRDGELFF.

The rearrangement joins TRBV11-2 to TRBJ2-2, with D perhaps TRBD2 (5 bases). In germline, CDR1 is SGHAT, CDR2 FQNNGV. The CDR3 runs 14 residues. The V and J ends lost 8 bases and 5 bases respectively, with 15 bases between them. DNA of the CDR3: TGTGCCAGCGTGCTCCGAGGGTGGACCGGGGAGCTGTTTTTT. Encoded protein: CASVLRGWTGELFF.